The present T cell receptor beta chain was sequenced within a study of blood T cell repertoires in COVID-19. Study-wide context: Acute-phase and convalescent COVID-19 samples originated in the United States, Italy and Spain.

Sequenced by immunoSEQ multiplex PCR; TCRdb stores in-frame clones only, minus some. Among 200,000 to 250,000 clones listed, 87% were seen once. Cohort assignment relied on participant-reported clinical history. V was clipped by 8 bases and J by 4 bases, with 12 bases between them. The CDR3 length is 13 residues. The germline CDR1 and CDR2 sequences are SEHNR and FQNEAQ (reference sequence). The TCR comes from a man aged 18 to 30 with acute COVID-19. Specimen: PBMCs or T cells enriched from blood (not recorded which). V is TRBV7-9 and J is TRBJ2-1, with D possibly TRBD2 on 6 matching bases. The CDR3: CASPRDSYNEQFF. CDR3 DNA: TGTGCCAGCCCCCGGGACTCGTACAATGAGCAGTTCTTC.